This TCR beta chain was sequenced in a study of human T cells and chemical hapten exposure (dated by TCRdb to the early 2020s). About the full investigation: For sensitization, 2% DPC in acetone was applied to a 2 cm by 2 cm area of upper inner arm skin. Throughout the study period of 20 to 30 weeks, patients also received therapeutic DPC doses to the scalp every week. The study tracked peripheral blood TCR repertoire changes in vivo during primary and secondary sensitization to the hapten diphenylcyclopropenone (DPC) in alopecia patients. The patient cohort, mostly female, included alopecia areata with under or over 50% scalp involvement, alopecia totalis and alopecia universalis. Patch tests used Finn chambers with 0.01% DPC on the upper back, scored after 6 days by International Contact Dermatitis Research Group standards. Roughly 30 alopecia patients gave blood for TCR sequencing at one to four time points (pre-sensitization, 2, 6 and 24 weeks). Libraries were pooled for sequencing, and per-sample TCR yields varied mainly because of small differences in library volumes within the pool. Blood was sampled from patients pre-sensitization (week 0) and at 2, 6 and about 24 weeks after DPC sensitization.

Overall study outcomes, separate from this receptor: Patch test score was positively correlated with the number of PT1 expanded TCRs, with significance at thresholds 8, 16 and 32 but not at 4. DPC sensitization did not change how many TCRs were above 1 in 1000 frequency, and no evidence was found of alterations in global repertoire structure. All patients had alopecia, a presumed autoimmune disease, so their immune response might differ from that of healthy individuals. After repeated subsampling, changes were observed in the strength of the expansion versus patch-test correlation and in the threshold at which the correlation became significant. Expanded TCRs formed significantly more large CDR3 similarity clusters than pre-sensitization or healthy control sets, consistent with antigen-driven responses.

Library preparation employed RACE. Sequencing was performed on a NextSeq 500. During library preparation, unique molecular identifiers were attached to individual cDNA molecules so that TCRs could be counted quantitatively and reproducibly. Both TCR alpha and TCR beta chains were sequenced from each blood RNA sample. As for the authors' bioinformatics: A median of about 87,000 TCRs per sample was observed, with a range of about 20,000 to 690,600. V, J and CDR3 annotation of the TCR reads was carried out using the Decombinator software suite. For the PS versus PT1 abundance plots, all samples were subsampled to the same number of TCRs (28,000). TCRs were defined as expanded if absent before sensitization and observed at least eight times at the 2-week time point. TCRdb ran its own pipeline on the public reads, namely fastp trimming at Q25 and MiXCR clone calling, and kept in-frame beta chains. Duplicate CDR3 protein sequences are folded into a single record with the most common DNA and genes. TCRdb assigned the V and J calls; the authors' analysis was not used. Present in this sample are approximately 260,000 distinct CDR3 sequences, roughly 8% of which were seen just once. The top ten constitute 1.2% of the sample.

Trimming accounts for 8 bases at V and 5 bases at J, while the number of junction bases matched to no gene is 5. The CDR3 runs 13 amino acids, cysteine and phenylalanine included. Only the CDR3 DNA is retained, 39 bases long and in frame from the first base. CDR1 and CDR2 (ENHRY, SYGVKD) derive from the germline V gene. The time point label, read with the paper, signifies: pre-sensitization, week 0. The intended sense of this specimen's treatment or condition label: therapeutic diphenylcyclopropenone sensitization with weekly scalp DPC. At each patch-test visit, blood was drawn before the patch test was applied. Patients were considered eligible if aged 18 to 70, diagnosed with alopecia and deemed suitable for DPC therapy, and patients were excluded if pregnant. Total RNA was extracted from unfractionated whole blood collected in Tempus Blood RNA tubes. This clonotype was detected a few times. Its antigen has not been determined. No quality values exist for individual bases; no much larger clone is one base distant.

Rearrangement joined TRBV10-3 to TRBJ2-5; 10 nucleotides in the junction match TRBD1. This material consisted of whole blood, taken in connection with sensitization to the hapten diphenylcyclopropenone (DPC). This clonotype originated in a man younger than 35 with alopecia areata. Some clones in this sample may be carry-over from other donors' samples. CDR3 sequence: CAIRDRGWETQYF. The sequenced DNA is TGTGCCATCCGGGACAGGGGATGGGAGACCCAGTACTTC.